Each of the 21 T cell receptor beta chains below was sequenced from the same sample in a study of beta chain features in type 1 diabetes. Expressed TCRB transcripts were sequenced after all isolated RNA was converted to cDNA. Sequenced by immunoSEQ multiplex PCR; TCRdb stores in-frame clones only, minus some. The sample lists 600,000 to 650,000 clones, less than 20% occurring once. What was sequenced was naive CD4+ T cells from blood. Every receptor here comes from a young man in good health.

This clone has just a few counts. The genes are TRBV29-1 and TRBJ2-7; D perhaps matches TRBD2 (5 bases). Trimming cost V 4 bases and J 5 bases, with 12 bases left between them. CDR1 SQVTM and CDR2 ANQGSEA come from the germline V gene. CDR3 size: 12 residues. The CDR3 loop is CSVARGIHEQYF. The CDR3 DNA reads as TGCAGCGTTGCACGGGGTATCCACGAGCAGTACTTC.

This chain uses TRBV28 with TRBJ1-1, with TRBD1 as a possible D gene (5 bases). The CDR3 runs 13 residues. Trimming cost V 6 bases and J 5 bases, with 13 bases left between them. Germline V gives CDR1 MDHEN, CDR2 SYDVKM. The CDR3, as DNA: TGTGCCAGCAGCGCAGGGCGGTGGACTGAAGCTTTCTTT. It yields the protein CASSAGRWTEAFF.

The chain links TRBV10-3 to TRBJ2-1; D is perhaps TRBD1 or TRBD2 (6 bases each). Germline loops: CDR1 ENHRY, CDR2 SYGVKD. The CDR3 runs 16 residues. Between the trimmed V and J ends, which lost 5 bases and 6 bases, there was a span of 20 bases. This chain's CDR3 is CAISQSQGTPPNEQFF. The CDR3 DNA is TGTGCCATCAGTCAGAGTCAGGGGACTCCCCCCAATGAGCAGTTCTTC.

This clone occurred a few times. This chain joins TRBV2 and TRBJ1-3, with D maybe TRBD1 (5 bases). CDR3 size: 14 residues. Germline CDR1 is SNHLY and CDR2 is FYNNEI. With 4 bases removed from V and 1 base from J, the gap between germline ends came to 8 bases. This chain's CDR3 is CASSVSGSGNTIYF. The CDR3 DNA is TGTGCCAGCAGTGTATCAGGGTCTGGAAACACCATATATTTT. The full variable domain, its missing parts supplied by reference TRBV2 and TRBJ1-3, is EPEVTQTPSHQVTQMGQEVILRCVPISNHLYFYWYRQILGQKVEFLVSFYNNEISEKSEIFDDQFSVERPDGSNFTLKIRSTKLEDSAMYFCASSVSGSGNTIYFGEGSWLTVV.

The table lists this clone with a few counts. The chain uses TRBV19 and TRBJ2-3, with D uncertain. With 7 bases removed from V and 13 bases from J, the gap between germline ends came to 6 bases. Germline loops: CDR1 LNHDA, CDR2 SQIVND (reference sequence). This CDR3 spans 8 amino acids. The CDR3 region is CASTNKYF. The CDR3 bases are TGTGCCAGTACCAACAAGTATTTT.

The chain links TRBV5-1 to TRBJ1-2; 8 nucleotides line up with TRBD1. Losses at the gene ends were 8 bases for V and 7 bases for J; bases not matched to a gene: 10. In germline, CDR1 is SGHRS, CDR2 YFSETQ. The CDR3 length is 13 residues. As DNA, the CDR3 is TGCGCCAGTAAACTCGGACAGGGCCCTGGCTACACCTTC. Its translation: CASKLGQGPGYTF.

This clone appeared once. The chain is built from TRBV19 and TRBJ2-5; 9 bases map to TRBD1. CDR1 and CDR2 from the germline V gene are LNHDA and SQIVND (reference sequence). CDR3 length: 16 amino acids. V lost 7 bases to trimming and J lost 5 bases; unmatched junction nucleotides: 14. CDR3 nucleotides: TGTGCCAGTAACCATCCCGGGACAGGGTCACAGGAGACCCAGTACTTC. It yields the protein CASNHPGTGSQETQYF.

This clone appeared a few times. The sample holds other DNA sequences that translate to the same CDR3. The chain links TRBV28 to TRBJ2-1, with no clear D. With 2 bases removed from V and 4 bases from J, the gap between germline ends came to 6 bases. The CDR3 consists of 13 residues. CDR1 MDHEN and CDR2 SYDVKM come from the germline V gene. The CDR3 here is CASSLSRYNEQFF. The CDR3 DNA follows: TGTGCCAGCAGTTTAAGTCGATACAATGAGCAGTTCTTC.

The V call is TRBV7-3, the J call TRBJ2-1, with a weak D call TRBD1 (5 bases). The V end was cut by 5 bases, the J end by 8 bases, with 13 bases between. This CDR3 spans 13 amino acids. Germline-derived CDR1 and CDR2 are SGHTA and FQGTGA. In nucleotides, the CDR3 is TGTGCCAGCAGCGGGGCTTCGGGCGATGAGCAGTTCTTC. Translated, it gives CASSGASGDEQFF. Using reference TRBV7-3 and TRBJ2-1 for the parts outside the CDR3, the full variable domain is GAGVSQTPSNKVTEKGKYVELRCDPISGHTALYWYRQSLGQGPEFLIYFQGTGAADDSGLPNDRFFAVRPEGSVSTLKIQRTERGDSAVYLCASSGASGDEQFFGPGTRLTVL.

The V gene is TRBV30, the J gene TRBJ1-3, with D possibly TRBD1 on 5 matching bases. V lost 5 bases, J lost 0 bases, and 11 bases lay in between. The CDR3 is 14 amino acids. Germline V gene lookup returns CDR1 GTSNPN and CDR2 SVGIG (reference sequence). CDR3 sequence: CAWALRDSGNTIYF. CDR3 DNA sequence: TGTGCCTGGGCCCTCAGGGACTCTGGAAACACCATATATTTT.

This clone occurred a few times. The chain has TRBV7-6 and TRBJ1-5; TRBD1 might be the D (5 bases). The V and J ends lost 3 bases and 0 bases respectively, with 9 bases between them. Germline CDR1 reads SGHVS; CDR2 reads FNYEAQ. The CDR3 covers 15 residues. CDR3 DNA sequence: TGTGCCAGCAGCTTGCAGGGCCTTAGCAATCAGCCCCAGCATTTT. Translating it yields CASSLQGLSNQPQHF.

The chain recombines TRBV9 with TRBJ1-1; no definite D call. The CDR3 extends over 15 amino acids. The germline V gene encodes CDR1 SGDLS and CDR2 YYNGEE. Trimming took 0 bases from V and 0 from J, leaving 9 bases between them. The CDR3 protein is CASSVGSVMNTEAFF. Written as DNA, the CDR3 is TGTGCCAGCAGCGTAGGTAGCGTGATGAACACTGAAGCTTTCTTT.

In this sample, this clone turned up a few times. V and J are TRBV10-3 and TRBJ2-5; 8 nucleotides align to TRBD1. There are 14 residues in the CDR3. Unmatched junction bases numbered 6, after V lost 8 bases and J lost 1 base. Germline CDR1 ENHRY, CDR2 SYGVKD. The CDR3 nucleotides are TGTGCCATCGCACGGGACAGGCCCCAAGAGACCCAGTACTTC. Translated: CAIARDRPQETQYF.

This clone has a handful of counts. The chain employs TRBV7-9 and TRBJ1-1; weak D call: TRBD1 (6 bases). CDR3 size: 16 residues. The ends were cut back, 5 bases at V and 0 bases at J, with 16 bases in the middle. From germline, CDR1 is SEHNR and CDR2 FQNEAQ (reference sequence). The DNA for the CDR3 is TGTGCCAGCAGCGATCGAACAGGGTCCCTGAACACTGAAGCTTTCTTT. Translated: CASSDRTGSLNTEAFF.

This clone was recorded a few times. In DNA, the CDR3 is TGTGCCAGCAGCTTGGGCAGGGGTGCCAATCAGCCCCAGCATTTT. Amino acids: CASSLGRGANQPQHF. The chain has TRBV7-2 and TRBJ1-5; D might be TRBD1 (6 bases). Per the germline V gene, CDR1 is SGHTA and CDR2 is FQGNSA. V was cut by 3 bases and J by 3 bases, with 12 bases left in between. The CDR3 extends over 15 amino acids.

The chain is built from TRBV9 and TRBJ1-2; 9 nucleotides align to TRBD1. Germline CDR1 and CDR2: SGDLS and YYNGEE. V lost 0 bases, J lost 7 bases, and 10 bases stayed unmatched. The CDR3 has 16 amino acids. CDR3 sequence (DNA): TGTGCCAGCAGCGTAGCGACAGGGGGGAACCCCTCTGGCTACACCTTC. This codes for CASSVATGGNPSGYTF. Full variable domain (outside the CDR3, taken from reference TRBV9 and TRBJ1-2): DSGVTQTPKHLITATGQRVTLRCSPRSGDLSVYWYQQSLDQGLQFLIQYYNGEERAKGNILERFSAQQFPDLHSELNLSSLELGDSALYFCASSVATGGNPSGYTFGSGTRLTVV.

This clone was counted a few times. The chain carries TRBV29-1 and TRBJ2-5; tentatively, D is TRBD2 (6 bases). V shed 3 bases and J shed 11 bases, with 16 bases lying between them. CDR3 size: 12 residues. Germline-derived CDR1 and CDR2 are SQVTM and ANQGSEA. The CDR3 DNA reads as TGCAGCGTTGAGCAGGGAAGGAGGGAGCAGTACTTC. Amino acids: CSVEQGRREQYF.

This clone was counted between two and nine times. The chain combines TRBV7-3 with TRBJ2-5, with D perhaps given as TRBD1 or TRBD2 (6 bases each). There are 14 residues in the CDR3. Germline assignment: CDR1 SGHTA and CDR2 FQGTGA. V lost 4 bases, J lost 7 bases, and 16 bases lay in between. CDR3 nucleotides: TGTGCCAGCAGCTCCCGGTCGGGGGCGGGGACCCAGTACTTC. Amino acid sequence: CASSSRSGAGTQYF.

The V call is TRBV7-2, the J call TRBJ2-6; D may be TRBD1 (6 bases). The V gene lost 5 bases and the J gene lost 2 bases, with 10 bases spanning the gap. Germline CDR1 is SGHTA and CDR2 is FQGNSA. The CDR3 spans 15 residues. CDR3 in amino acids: CASSHNRAGANVLTF. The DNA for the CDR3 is TGTGCCAGCAGCCATAACAGGGCTGGGGCCAACGTCCTGACTTTC. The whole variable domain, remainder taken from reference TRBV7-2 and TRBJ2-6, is GAGVSQSPSNKVTEKGKDVELRCDPISGHTALYWYRQSLGQGLEFLIYFQGNSAPDKSGLPSDRFSAERTGGSVSTLTIQRTQQEDSAVYLCASSHNRAGANVLTFGAGSRLTVL.

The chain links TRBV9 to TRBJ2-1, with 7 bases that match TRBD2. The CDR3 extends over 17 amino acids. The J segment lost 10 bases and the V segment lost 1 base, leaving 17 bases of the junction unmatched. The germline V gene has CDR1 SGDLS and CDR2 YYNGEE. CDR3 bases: TGTGCCAGCAGCGTATTGGTAGGGACTACCACCATAGAGGAGCAGTTCTTC. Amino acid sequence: CASSVLVGTTTIEEQFF. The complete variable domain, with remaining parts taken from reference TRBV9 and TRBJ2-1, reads DSGVTQTPKHLITATGQRVTLRCSPRSGDLSVYWYQQSLDQGLQFLIQYYNGEERAKGNILERFSAQQFPDLHSELNLSSLELGDSALYFCASSVLVGTTTIEEQFFGPGTRLTVL.

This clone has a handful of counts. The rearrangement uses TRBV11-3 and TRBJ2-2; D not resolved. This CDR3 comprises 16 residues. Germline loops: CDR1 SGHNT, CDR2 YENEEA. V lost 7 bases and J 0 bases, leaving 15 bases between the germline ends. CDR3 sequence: CASTVGRVANTGELFF. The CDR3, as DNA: TGTGCCAGCACTGTTGGGCGAGTCGCGAACACCGGGGAGCTGTTTTTT.